The 27 T cell receptor beta chains below were found in one sample sequenced in a study of T cells in Graves' hyperthyroidism and ophthalmopathy. Amplified regions were TCR beta CDR3 sequences from RNA transcripts. Initially, a first-round RT-PCR of the TCR CDR3 employed the HTBI primer set. TCRdb processed the multiplex PCR reads anew with MiXCR; each CDR3 protein has one entry. Here the sample spans fewer than 550,000 distinct CDR3 sequences, around a quarter being singletons. The sequenced sample consisted of blood. All receptors derive from a woman aged 30 to 39 with Graves' ophthalmopathy.

This clonotype has at least ten counts. The V and J genes are TRBV6-5 and TRBJ1-1; D is unclear. The CDR3 length is 15 residues. Trimming took off 3 bases at V and 0 bases at J, with 11 bases between the two ends. CDR1 is MNHEY and CDR2 is SVGAGI in the germline V gene. Here the CDR3 reads CASSYQPSMNTEAFF. In DNA form, the CDR3 reads TGTGCCAGCAGTTATCAGCCCAGTATGAACACTGAAGCTTTCTTT.

This clonotype was counted ten times or more. The chain links TRBV12-3 or TRBV12-4 to TRBJ1-6; TRBD1 matches at 8 bases. V lost 3 bases to trimming and J lost 5 bases; unmatched junction nucleotides: 9. This CDR3 comprises 17 residues. The CDR3 bases are TGTGCCAGCAGTTTGTATTCGGGACAGGTGAATAATTCACCCCTCCACTTT. Encoded protein: CASSLYSGQVNNSPLHF.

The chain is built from TRBV12-3 or TRBV12-4 and TRBJ1-5; weak D call: TRBD1 (5 bases). V was shortened by 5 bases and J by 10 bases, with 21 bases between the two germline ends. The CDR3 extends over 15 amino acids. The CDR3 bases are TGTGCCAGCAGTCCCCCCGTGACAGCTCTTTTACCCCAGCATTTT. Its translation is CASSPPVTALLPQHF.

About this clonotype: The germline gene is not matched at one end of the junction; a read error may be the cause. The chain links TRBV7-2 to TRBJ1-2; D unclear. From germline, CDR1 is SGHTA and CDR2 FQGNSA. The CDR3 is 15 residues long. DNA for the CDR3: TGTGCCAGCAGCTTAGTCGGGGTTGGCGTCTATGGCTTCACCTTC. Residues: CASSLVGVGVYGFTF.

In this sample, this clonotype turned up many times. The chain carries TRBV6-5 and TRBJ2-3; D unresolved. Germline CDR1 MNHEY, CDR2 SVGAGI. The V gene lost 0 bases and the J gene lost 1 base, with 5 bases spanning the gap. The CDR3 runs to 14 residues. The CDR3 sequence is CASSYSLGTDTQYF. The CDR3 DNA follows: TGTGCCAGCAGTTACTCACTGGGCACAGATACGCAGTATTTT.

This clonotype was counted at least ten times. This chain's CDR3 is CAISDGGNTGELFF. The CDR3 DNA reads as TGTGCCATCAGTGACGGGGGGAACACCGGGGAGCTGTTTTTT. The chain recombines TRBV10-3 with TRBJ2-2, with D possibly being TRBD2 (6 bases). From germline, CDR1 is ENHRY and CDR2 SYGVKD. V lost 3 bases and J 1 base, leaving 6 bases between the germline ends. This CDR3 has 14 residues.

This clonotype was seen at least ten times. The J gene is TRBJ2-7, the V gene TRBV6-1, with 8 positions matching TRBD2. J lost 4 bases, V lost 5 bases, and 4 bases had no gene match. The CDR3 has 13 amino acids. The germline CDR1 and CDR2 sequences are MNHNS and SASEGT. CDR3 protein: CASSRGLAYEQYF. In DNA form, the CDR3 reads TGTGCCAGCAGTCGCGGACTAGCTTACGAGCAGTACTTC.

This clonotype was picked up many times. V is TRBV6-5 and J is TRBJ2-7, with unresolved D. The V end lost 6 bases, the J end lost 6 bases, and 15 bases lay between the germline ends. CDR3 length: 13 residues. From germline, CDR1 is MNHEY and CDR2 SVGAGI. The CDR3, as DNA: TGTGCCAGCAGGGTCGTCGGCGGCTTCGAGCAGTACTTC. It specifies CASRVVGGFEQYF.

This clonotype was observed at least ten times. Written as DNA, the CDR3 is TGTGCCAGCAGCTTAAGGAGATCTTTAGCGGGGGGGACCCAAGAGACCCAGTACTTC. Its protein is CASSLRRSLAGGTQETQYF. J is TRBJ2-5 and V is TRBV11-2, with 11 positions matching TRBD2. The CDR3 runs to 19 residues. CDR1 and CDR2 from the germline V gene are SGHAT and FQNNGV. V gave up 2 bases and J gave up 1 base; unmatched junction bases: 12.

At least ten counts were recorded for this clonotype. The rearrangement links TRBV12-3 or TRBV12-4 to TRBJ2-5; 11 bases line up with TRBD2. Unmatched junction bases numbered 6, after V lost 4 bases and J lost 5 bases. CDR3 length: 15 amino acids. The CDR3 DNA reads as TGTGCCAGCAGTTCACTAGCGGGGGCACAGGAGACCCAGTACTTC. As protein: CASSSLAGAQETQYF.

The V call is TRBV6-1, the J call TRBJ2-7; the match to TRBD1 covers 9 bases. Per germline, CDR1 MNHNS and CDR2 SASEGT. The V gene end was trimmed by 6 bases and the J gene end by 0 bases; junction bases not matched to a gene: 6. The CDR3 has 15 amino acids. CDR3 protein: CASRSTGGSSYEQYF. CDR3 DNA sequence: TGTGCCAGCAGGTCAACAGGGGGCAGCTCCTACGAGCAGTACTTC.

This rearrangement joins TRBV20-1 to TRBJ2-7; the match to TRBD1 covers 7 bases. V lost 0 bases and J lost 3; bases outside the gene matches: 11. CDR1 and CDR2 from the germline V gene are DFQATT and SNEGSKA (reference sequence). The CDR3 is made up of 16 amino acids. CDR3: CSARDPLTGRIYEQYV. The CDR3, as DNA: TGCAGTGCTAGAGACCCACTGACAGGGAGAATCTACGAGCAGTACGTC.

This chain joins TRBV2 and TRBJ1-1; D perhaps matches TRBD1 (6 bases). The V gene's germline CDR1 is SNHLY and CDR2 FYNNEI. Trimming removed 4 bases from V and 0 bases from J, with 18 bases in between. The CDR3 consists of 17 residues. The CDR3 spells CASSVIFLTGVNTEAFF. CDR3 in DNA: TGTGCCAGCAGTGTTATCTTCTTGACAGGAGTGAACACTGAAGCTTTCTTT.

This clonotype was seen ten or more times. The rearrangement uses TRBV20-1 and TRBJ2-5, with 9 positions matching TRBD1. The length of the CDR3 is 14 residues. Germline V gene data show CDR1 as DFQATT and CDR2 as SNEGSKA (reference sequence). V trimming: 6 bases; J trimming: 4 bases; junction bases outside the gene matches: 9. The CDR3 here is CSARATGGGETQYF. As DNA, the CDR3 is TGCAGTGCCCGGGCTACAGGGGGCGGAGAGACCCAGTACTTC.

There are many counts of this clonotype. The chain has TRBV6-1 and TRBJ1-1; 8 bases are shared with TRBD1. The CDR3 is 16 amino acids. Unmatched junction bases numbered 10, after V lost 0 bases and J lost 7 bases. Looked up from germline, CDR1 is MNHNS and CDR2 is SASEGT. CDR3 sequence reads: CASSEALPGGMGEAFF. For the CDR3, the DNA is TGTGCCAGCAGTGAAGCGCTCCCAGGGGGCATGGGTGAAGCTTTCTTT.

For the CDR3, the DNA is TGTGCCAGTAACAACTTACTCGGGGCAGAGAAGAACACTGAAGCTTTCTTT. Its protein product is CASNNLLGAEKNTEAFF. The chain is built from TRBV19 and TRBJ1-1, with D perhaps TRBD1 (5 bases). The CDR3 runs to 17 residues. Trimming took off 7 bases at V and 1 base at J, with 22 bases between the two ends. Germline CDR1 reads LNHDA; CDR2 reads SQIVND (reference sequence).

This clonotype appeared many times. The genes are TRBV7-3 and TRBJ1-2; maybe TRBD1 (5 bases). The V gene's germline CDR1 is SGHTA and CDR2 FQGTGA. There are 14 residues in the CDR3. V lost 5 bases and J lost 8, with 18 bases in between. CDR3 DNA sequence: TGTGCCAGCAGCCCAAACCCAGGGAGTGACGGCTACACCTTC. Its protein is CASSPNPGSDGYTF.

This clonotype was seen more than once but under ten times. Mismatch with germline at one junction end may stem from a read error. The rearrangement joins TRBV19 to TRBJ1-2; no definite D call. The CDR3 is 15 residues long. CDR1 is LNHDA and CDR2 is SQIVND in the germline V gene (reference sequence). The CDR3, as DNA: TGTGCCAGTAGAGGGCCGTACAGTACAATCTATGGCTACGCCTTC. It encodes CASRGPYSTIYGYAF.

In DNA form, the CDR3 reads TGTGCCTGGAGCATAGAAGGTGGAGGGAACTATGGCTACACCTTC. It yields the protein CAWSIEGGGNYGYTF. The J gene is TRBJ1-2, the V gene TRBV30, with D unclear. V dropped 3 bases and J dropped 2 bases, with 16 bases sitting between them. Germline CDR1 and CDR2: GTSNPN and SVGIG (reference sequence). The CDR3 totals 15 residues.

This clonotype was seen many times. The gene calls are TRBV19 and TRBJ1-2; possibly TRBD1 for D (5 bases). The germline V gene has CDR1 LNHDA and CDR2 SQIVND (reference sequence). The CDR3 has 14 amino acids. The V gene lost 1 base and the J gene lost 8 bases, with 14 bases spanning the gap. CDR3 sequence: CASSIARTLEGYTF. In DNA form, the CDR3 reads TGTGCCAGTAGTATAGCCAGGACACTAGAAGGCTACACCTTC.

This clonotype was detected ten times or more. The chain joins TRBV7-9 to TRBJ2-7, with D perhaps matching TRBD1 (5 bases). This CDR3 has 13 amino acids. V was trimmed by 6 bases and J by 0 bases, leaving 9 bases between them. Germline CDR1 is SEHNR and CDR2 is FQNEAQ (reference sequence). This CDR3 reads CASRTDTSYEQYF. Here the CDR3 DNA reads TGTGCCAGCAGGACAGACACCTCCTACGAGCAGTACTTC.

This clonotype was seen at least ten times. The chain carries TRBV5-1 and TRBJ1-1; TRBD1 agrees at 7 bases. CDR1 is SGHRS, CDR2 YFSETQ, per germline. The CDR3 is 15 amino acids. The V gene end was trimmed by 5 bases and the J gene end by 3 bases; junction bases not matched to a gene: 10. The chain's CDR3 is CASRWAPGQHTEAFF. CDR3 nucleotide sequence: TGCGCCAGCAGATGGGCTCCGGGACAGCACACTGAAGCTTTCTTT.

This clonotype was counted many times. V usage is TRBV28 and J usage is TRBJ2-6; possibly TRBD2 for D (6 bases). The V end was cut by 6 bases, the J end by 4 bases, with 19 bases between. The CDR3 loop spans 17 amino acids. Germline CDR1 MDHEN, CDR2 SYDVKM. The CDR3 DNA follows: TGTGCCAGCAGCTCGATAGGGCGGGGTGCCGGGGCCAACGTCCTGACTTTC. Protein sequence: CASSSIGRGAGANVLTF.

This clonotype has a count of ten or more. CDR3 in amino acids: CASSPDSGVPGKQYF. The CDR3 nucleotides read TGTGCCAGCAGCCCCGATAGCGGGGTCCCCGGGAAGCAGTACTTC. J is TRBJ2-7 and V is TRBV6-2 or TRBV6-3; 8 bases are shared with TRBD2. With 6 bases clipped from V and 8 bases from J, the junction kept 15 bases outside the gene matches. This CDR3 is built from 15 residues. CDR1 is MNHEY and CDR2 is SVGEGT in the germline V gene.

The V and J genes are TRBV20-1 and TRBJ2-5; D is perhaps TRBD1 or TRBD2 (6 bases each). The ends were cut back, 6 bases at V and 5 bases at J, with 13 bases in the middle. This CDR3 contains 12 residues. The germline CDR1 and CDR2 sequences are DFQATT and SNEGSKA (reference sequence). This chain's CDR3 is CSANTGRETQYF. Written as DNA, the CDR3 is TGCAGTGCAAACACAGGGAGGGAGACCCAGTACTTC.

This clonotype appeared a few times. The chain employs TRBV27 and TRBJ2-2, with 7 bases matching TRBD1. The germline gives CDR1 MNHEY, CDR2 SMNVEV (reference sequence). This CDR3 has 15 amino acids. J gave up 2 bases and V 5 bases, and 5 bases lay outside the gene matches. The CDR3 region has the DNA TGTGCCAGCAGTCAACAGGGGTTTAACACCGGGGAGCTGTTTTTT. As protein: CASSQQGFNTGELFF.

This clonotype was seen more than once but under ten times. V usage is TRBV12-3 or TRBV12-4 and J usage is TRBJ1-2; possibly TRBD1 for D (5 bases). CDR3 length: 15 residues. V lost 4 bases and J 0 bases, leaving 12 bases between the germline ends. CDR3 in DNA: TGTGCCAGCAGTTCTCATGGGACGGCTAACTATGGCTACACCTTC. Translated: CASSSHGTANYGYTF.